This is a list of T cell receptor beta chains from one sample in a study of OX40 agonist ivuxolimab in advanced cancers. Only in-frame clones appear in the TCRdb table, and some are missing; sequencing was by immunoSEQ multiplex PCR. The table shows tens of thousands of clones, with more than 85% occurring only once. Source: CD4+ or CD8+ T cells sorted from blood, taken in a trial of the OX40 agonist ivuxolimab. Receptors were obtained from an adult with an advanced solid tumor such as melanoma, head and neck, liver or kidney cancer. Each CDR3 is given with its conserved first and last residue. A D gene is named only where the DNA matches it firmly. Size is omitted from some rows. Given values are once, few, many or a class for expanded clones.

TRBD1	-	TRBJ2-5	TRBV6-6	TGTGCCAGCAGTTACTTAACAGGGGTCCAAGAGACCCAGTACTTC	CASSYLTGVQETQYF
TRBD2	-	TRBJ2-7	TRBV9	TGTGCCAGCAGCCCGAGACTAGCGGGAGAATACGAGCAGTACTTC	CASSPRLAGEYEQYF
-	once	TRBJ2-1	TRBV7-3	TGTGCCAGCAGCCCCGACACTAGAAATGAGCAGTTCTTC	CASSPDTRNEQFF
-	once	TRBJ2-2	TRBV7-2	TGTGCCAGCAGCTTACAAGGTCGGCAGAACACCGGGGAGCTGTTTTTT	CASSLQGRQNTGELFF
-	-	TRBJ2-5	TRBV7-3	TGTGCCAGCAGCTCTGAGAGAAGGGAGACCCAGTACTTC	CASSSERRETQYF
-	once	TRBJ1-3	TRBV6-1	TGTGCCAGCAGTCCAGGACATTTCTCTGGAAACACCATATATTTT	CASSPGHFSGNTIYF
-	-	TRBJ2-1	TRBV9	TGTGCCAGCAGCGTGAATACCGAAAGGGGAGAGCAGTTCTTC	CASSVNTERGEQFF
TRBD2	-	TRBJ2-7	TRBV7-9	TGTGCCAGCAGCCTAACGGCTAGCGGGAGCTACGAGCAGTACTTC	CASSLTASGSYEQYF
TRBD2	-	TRBJ2-1	TRBV28	TGTGCCAGCAGTTTAGTCGGGAGGGCCCTTAATGAGCAGTTCTTC	CASSLVGRALNEQFF
-	-	TRBJ2-3	TRBV7-2	TGTGCCAGCAGCTTAGAACTAGCCACAGATACGCAGTATTTT	CASSLELATDTQYF
-	-	TRBJ1-4	TRBV6-1	TGTGCCAGCAGTGGGAACGCAGGGTGGCCCGTTTTT	CASSGNAGWPVF
-	-	TRBJ1-1	TRBV9	TGTGCCAGCAGCGTAGGCCCCGAAACTGAAGCTTTCTTT	CASSVGPETEAFF
-	-	TRBJ1-3	TRBV19	TGTGCCAGTTCCCATCAGGGGCCGGGAAACACCATATATTTT	CASSHQGPGNTIYF
-	-	TRBJ2-6	TRBV5-4	TGTGCCAGCAGCTTAGGATGGTCTGGGGCCAACGTCCTGACTTTC	CASSLGWSGANVLTF
TRBD2	few	TRBJ2-3	TRBV5-1	TGCGCCAGCAGCATTAGCGGGAGGGCCGACACAGATACGCAGTATTTT	CASSISGRADTDTQYF
-	-	TRBJ1-1	TRBV29-1	TGCAGCGTTGACCCTTCGGCGAACACTGAAGCTTTCTTT	CSVDPSANTEAFF
-	-	TRBJ2-3	TRBV5-6	TGTGCCAGCAGCCGACAGACAGATACGCAGTATTTT	CASSRQTDTQYF
TRBD2	-	TRBJ2-1	TRBV7-2	TGTGCCAGCAGGACTAGCGGATACAGGGGTGAGCAGTTCTTC	CASRTSGYRGEQFF